Presented here are 22 T cell receptor beta chains from one specimen sequenced in a study of spatial heterogeneity in lung cancer. TCRdb re-called the 5' RACE reads through MiXCR, storing one row per CDR3 protein. The sample lists 30,000 to 45,000 distinct CDR3 sequences, 2.5% to 3.5% occurring once. Time point: sample taken at primary tumor resection. This sample comprised normal lung tissue next to the tumor, obtained at surgery. The receptors were gathered from a male donor with early-stage non-small cell lung cancer.

CDR3 in amino acids: CASSMGQEFDETQYF. CDR3 DNA sequence: TGTGCCAGTAGTATGGGACAGGAATTTGACGAGACCCAGTACTTC. The chain links TRBV19 to TRBJ2-5, with 8 bases fitting TRBD1. The CDR3 consists of 15 residues. The germline V gene has CDR1 LNHDA and CDR2 SQIVND (reference sequence). The trim removed 3 bases at V and 5 bases at J, leaving 8 bases unmatched.

This clonotype has at least ten counts. V and J are TRBV20-1 and TRBJ1-3, with D hard to call. Trimming shortened V by 3 bases and J by 0 bases, and 9 bases separated the two germline ends. Germline CDR1 DFQATT, CDR2 SNEGSKA (reference sequence). The CDR3 length is 14 residues. The CDR3 nucleotides read TGCAGTGCTAGCAAACACACCTCTGGAAACACCATATATTTT. Translation: CSASKHTSGNTIYF.

This clonotype has a count of ten or more. The chain uses TRBV11-2 and TRBJ2-3; D is possibly TRBD2 (5 bases). Germline lookup yields CDR1 SGHAT and CDR2 FQNNGV. CDR3 size: 14 residues. V was pared by 4 bases and J by 9 bases, with 17 bases between. DNA for the CDR3: TGTGCCAGCAGCTCCCCCGGTGGGAGCCTGACGCAGTATTTT. Translating it yields CASSSPGGSLTQYF.

In its sample, this clonotype was seen many times. The chain couples TRBV28 to TRBJ2-5; 9 bases map to TRBD2. In germline, CDR1 is MDHEN, CDR2 SYDVKM. The CDR3 covers 16 residues. The V and J ends lost 5 bases and 6 bases, in that order; junction bases with no gene match: 13. The chain's CDR3 is CASSPPLAGVRKTQYF. In DNA, the CDR3 is TGTGCCAGCAGTCCGCCCTTAGCGGGAGTGAGAAAGACCCAGTACTTC.

Many counts were recorded for this clonotype. One junction end disagrees with the germline gene, perhaps due to a read error. The rearrangement uses TRBV12-3 or TRBV12-4 and TRBJ1-6, with D maybe TRBD1 (6 bases). This CDR3 is 10 amino acids long. The CDR3 sequence: CARTSGTSPF. As DNA, the CDR3 is TGTGCCAGAACCTCCGGGACATCCCCCTTT.

This clonotype was recorded many times. This chain uses TRBV6-2 or TRBV6-3 with TRBJ1-2, with 7 bases aligning to TRBD1. This CDR3 spans 12 amino acids. Looked up from germline, CDR1 is MNHEY and CDR2 is SVGEGT. The junction had 10 bases not matched to a gene; V was cut back by 10 bases and J by 8 bases. CDR3 residues: CATRDRREGYTF. The CDR3 coding sequence is TGTGCCACCCGGGACAGAAGAGAAGGCTACACCTTC.

This clonotype was seen at least ten times. CDR3: CASSLRDSPLHF. The CDR3 nucleotides are TGTGCCAGCAGTTTACGGGACTCACCCCTCCACTTT. The rearrangement links TRBV27 to TRBJ1-6, with D possibly matching TRBD1 (5 bases). This CDR3 is 12 amino acids long. Looked up from germline, CDR1 is MNHEY and CDR2 is SMNVEV (reference sequence). Trimming took off 2 bases at V and 10 bases at J, with 6 bases between the two ends.

This clonotype has only a few counts. The junction differs from germline at one of its ends, possibly a read error. The rearrangement links TRBV7-9 to TRBJ2-7, with TRBD2 matching 9 bases. Per the germline V gene, CDR1 is SEHNR and CDR2 is FQNEAQ (reference sequence). This CDR3 is built from 16 residues. In DNA form, the CDR3 reads TGTGCCAGCAGTTTAGCGGGAGATGTTAATTCCTACGAGCAGTACTTC. Its protein product is CASSLAGDVNSYEQYF.

This clonotype was seen at least ten times. The CDR3 reads CASSTRGSSPLHF. The CDR3 region has the DNA TGTGCCAGCAGCACCAGGGGGAGCTCACCCCTCCACTTT. The gene calls are TRBV5-5 and TRBJ1-6; 7 bases are shared with TRBD1. The CDR3 runs to 13 residues. CDR1 is SGHKS and CDR2 is YYEKEE in the germline V gene (reference sequence). J gave up 10 bases and V 4 bases, and 5 bases lay outside the gene matches.

This clonotype was observed many times. The chain combines TRBV5-4 with TRBJ1-6; possibly TRBD1 for D (6 bases). CDR1 SGHNT and CDR2 YYREEE come from the germline V gene (reference sequence). Deletions cut 1 base from V and 7 bases from J, with 12 bases between. CDR3 length: 15 residues. In DNA, the CDR3 is TGTGCCAGCAGCTTGCCACCAGGGGTAAATTCACCCCTCCACTTT. Residues: CASSLPPGVNSPLHF.

This clonotype was counted ten times or more. The V call is TRBV3-1, the J call TRBJ1-3; possible D gene TRBD1, 5 bases. The germline V gene has CDR1 LGHDT and CDR2 YNNKEL (reference sequence). The CDR3 extends over 15 amino acids. With 3 bases removed from V and 4 bases from J, the gap between germline ends came to 13 bases. CDR3 in amino acids: CASSQPGTQGNTIYF. CDR3 coding DNA: TGTGCCAGCAGCCAGCCAGGGACGCAAGGAAACACCATATATTTT.

This clonotype has just a few counts. This chain uses TRBV19 with TRBJ1-5; D ambiguous. V was shortened by 1 base and J by 1 base, with 8 bases between the two germline ends. This CDR3 spans 15 amino acids. Germline V CDR1 and CDR2: LNHDA, SQIVND (reference sequence). CDR3 protein: CASSIVGFSNQPQHF. The CDR3 DNA reads TGTGCCAGTAGTATAGTGGGGTTCAGCAATCAGCCCCAGCATTTT. Drawing the rest from reference TRBV19 and TRBJ1-5, the complete variable domain is DGGITQSPKYLFRKEGQNVTLSCEQNLNHDAMYWYRQDPGQGLRLIYYSQIVNDFQKGDIAEGYSVSREKKESFPLTVTSAQKNPTAFYLCASSIVGFSNQPQHFGDGTRLSIL.

There are many counts of this clonotype. The V and J genes are TRBV7-8 and TRBJ2-5; TRBD1 might be the D (6 bases). The ends were cut back, 1 base at V and 1 base at J, with 10 bases in the middle. This CDR3 has 15 amino acids. The germline V gene encodes CDR1 SGHVS and CDR2 FQNEAQ. The CDR3 region has the DNA TGTGCCAGCAGCTTAGGGTCGACAGGCCAAGAGACCCAGTACTTC. Its translation is CASSLGSTGQETQYF. Variable domain in full (rest from reference TRBV7-8 and TRBJ2-5): GAGVSQSPRYKVAKRGQDVALRCDPISGHVSLFWYQQALGQGPEFLTYFQNEAQLDKSGLPSDRFFAERPEGSVSTLKIQRTQQEDSAVYLCASSLGSTGQETQYFGPGTRLLVL.

This clonotype was seen at least ten times. This sequence joins TRBV11-3 and TRBJ2-2; TRBD2 matches at 8 bases. The CDR3 consists of 14 residues. V was pared by 7 bases and J by 1 base, with 2 bases of the junction left unmatched. From germline, CDR1 is SGHNT and CDR2 YENEEA. The CDR3 spells CASTLAGNTGELFF. For the CDR3, the DNA is TGTGCCAGCACGCTAGCGGGGAACACCGGGGAGCTGTTTTTT.

The V call is TRBV5-5, the J call TRBJ2-5, with D maybe TRBD1 (6 bases). Germline assignment: CDR1 SGHKS and CDR2 YYEKEE (reference sequence). The CDR3 runs 14 residues. The V end was cut by 2 bases, the J end by 2 bases, with 10 bases between. The CDR3 DNA is TGTGCCAGCAGCTTATTGGACAGACAAGAGACCCAGTACTTC. It encodes CASSLLDRQETQYF.

At least ten counts were recorded for this clonotype. The chain has TRBV7-9 and TRBJ1-1; D is undetermined. V lost 5 bases and J lost 6, with 22 bases in between. This CDR3 has 16 amino acids. Germline V gene sequence: CDR1 SEHNR, CDR2 FQNEAQ (reference sequence). CDR3 sequence reads: CASSPVRSQAVAEAFF. DNA of the CDR3: TGTGCCAGCAGCCCTGTGAGGAGCCAGGCGGTGGCTGAAGCTTTCTTT.

The sample holds many counts of this clonotype. The rearrangement uses TRBV25-1 and TRBJ1-4; D uncertain. In germline, CDR1 is MGHDK, CDR2 SYGVNS. V was pared by 1 base and J by 6 bases, with 9 bases between. This CDR3 comprises 14 residues. CDR3 in amino acids: CASSESVGHEKLFF. CDR3 in DNA: TGTGCCAGCAGTGAATCAGTAGGGCATGAAAAACTGTTTTTT. Full variable domain (missing parts from reference TRBV25-1 and TRBJ1-4): EADIYQTPRYLVIGTGKKITLECSQTMGHDKMYWYQQDPGMELHLIHYSYGVNSTEKGDLSSESTVSRIRTEHFPLTLESARPSHTSQYLCASSESVGHEKLFFGSGTQLSVL.

This clonotype was seen ten or more times. V is TRBV5-1 and J is TRBJ1-5; TRBD1 aligns across 7 bases. The CDR3 length is 14 residues. V gave up 4 bases and J gave up 5 bases; unmatched junction bases: 6. Germline V gene sequence: CDR1 SGHRS, CDR2 YFSETQ. DNA for the CDR3: TGCGCCAGCAGCCCCCAGGGGGAGGATCAGCCCCAGCATTTT. Its protein product is CASSPQGEDQPQHF.

There are many counts of this clonotype. V and J are TRBV10-3 and TRBJ2-7; 9 positions match TRBD2. Germline loops: CDR1 ENHRY, CDR2 SYGVKD. After removal of 3 bases from V and 3 bases from J, the junction contained 6 bases not matched to a gene. This CDR3 region has 15 residues. CDR3: CAISDPLAGVYEQYF. The CDR3 DNA sequence: TGTGCCATCAGTGACCCCTTAGCGGGGGTCTACGAGCAGTACTTC.

This clonotype was observed many times. The J gene is TRBJ1-1, the V gene TRBV6-2 or TRBV6-3, with no clear D. V was clipped by 5 bases and J by 0 bases, with 19 bases between them. Germline CDR1 reads MNHEY; CDR2 reads SVGEGT. This CDR3 region has 17 residues. CDR3 in DNA: TGTGCCAGCAGTCGGCAGGCCGGAATGGTATTGAACACTGAAGCTTTCTTT. Translation: CASSRQAGMVLNTEAFF.

This clonotype has a count of ten or more. The rearrangement joins TRBV2 to TRBJ1-3; the D is unclear. The CDR3 sequence is 15 residues long. V gave up 7 bases and J gave up 0 bases, with 13 bases separating them. CDR1 is SNHLY, CDR2 FYNNEI, per germline. The CDR3 DNA follows: TGTGCCAGCAAGACACAGCTTATCTCTGGAAACACCATATATTTT. This sequence encodes CASKTQLISGNTIYF.

In this sample, this clonotype turned up a few times. The chain uses TRBV5-5 and TRBJ2-5; the D call may be TRBD1 or TRBD2 (6 bases each). CDR1 is SGHKS, CDR2 YYEKEE, per germline (reference sequence). The V gene lost 4 bases and the J gene lost 4 bases, with 8 bases spanning the gap. CDR3 length equals 12 residues. The CDR3 reads CASSRGVETQYF. Written as DNA, the CDR3 is TGTGCCAGCAGCAGGGGGGTAGAGACCCAGTACTTC.